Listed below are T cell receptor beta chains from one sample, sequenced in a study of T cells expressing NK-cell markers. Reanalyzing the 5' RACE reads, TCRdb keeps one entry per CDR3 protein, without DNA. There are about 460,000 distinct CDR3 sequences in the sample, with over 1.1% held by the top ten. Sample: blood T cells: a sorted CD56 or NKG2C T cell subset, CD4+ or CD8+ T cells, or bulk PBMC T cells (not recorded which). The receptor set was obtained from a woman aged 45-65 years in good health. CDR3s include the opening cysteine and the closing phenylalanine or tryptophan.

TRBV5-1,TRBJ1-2,CASSLEGSNYGYTF
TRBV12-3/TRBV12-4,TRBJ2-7,CASSLSGYPNAYEQYF
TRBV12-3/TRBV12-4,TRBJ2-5,CASSYWLGTTQETQYF
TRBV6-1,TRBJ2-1,CASSEDPGSEFF
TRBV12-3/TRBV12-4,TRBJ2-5,CASSLLAGETQYF
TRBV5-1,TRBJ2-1,CASSLGVVEFEQFF
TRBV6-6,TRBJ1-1,CASRSEGEYTEAFF
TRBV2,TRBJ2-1,CASGTGAGEQFF
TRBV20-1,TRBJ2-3,CSATKGAGGITDTQYF
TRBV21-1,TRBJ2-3,CASSKARGYSTDTQYF
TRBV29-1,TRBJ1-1,CSVRTGTEAFF
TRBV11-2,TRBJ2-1,CASSLVRLAADNEQFF
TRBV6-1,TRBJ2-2,CATQAGRDTGELFF
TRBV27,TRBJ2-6,CASRTWGVLVSGANVLTF
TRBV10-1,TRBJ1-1,CASSQEPGNTEAFF
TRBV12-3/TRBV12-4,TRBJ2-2,CASSLGQDTGELFF
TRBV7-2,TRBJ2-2,CASSLIRREVPGELFF
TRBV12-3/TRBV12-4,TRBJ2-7,CASSPTGGLVVEQYF
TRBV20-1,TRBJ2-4,CSAEGTSGAQNIQYF
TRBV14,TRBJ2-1,CASSQSEGNYNEQFF
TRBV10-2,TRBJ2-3,CASSGATDTQYF
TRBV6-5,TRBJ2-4,CASRASGSLVQYF